This T cell receptor beta chain was retrieved from a study of shared clonotypes between healthy human individuals. Overall study results and limits: Lower generation probabilities were found for non-shared clonotypes than for those shared by all four donors. Clonotype sharing among donors was expected to depend on sequencing depth.

As handled by the study authors: ImmunoSEQ supplied junction-only sequences lacking quality scores, so filtering was different. TCRdb keeps only in-frame clones here, not all; method: immunoSEQ multiplex PCR. That table is the source of V, J and clone size, and D and trimming were worked out from the DNA. Among over a million clones listed, roughly 80% were seen once. There are a few counts of this clone. Its target is unknown. This receptor was identified in a man between 18 and 35 years old in good health. Material for sequencing was memory CD4+ T cells sorted from blood. Subset denoted: CD45RA-negative fraction.

Written as DNA, the CDR3 is TGTGCCAGCAGCTTAGGGGACTACTATGGCTACACCTTC. As protein: CASSLGDYYGYTF. The chain employs TRBV7-6 and TRBJ1-2, with D possibly matching TRBD1 (5 bases). Trimming stripped 1 base from V and 3 bases from J, with 6 bases between. The CDR3 has 13 residues. Germline V lookup: CDR1 SGHVS, CDR2 FNYEAQ.